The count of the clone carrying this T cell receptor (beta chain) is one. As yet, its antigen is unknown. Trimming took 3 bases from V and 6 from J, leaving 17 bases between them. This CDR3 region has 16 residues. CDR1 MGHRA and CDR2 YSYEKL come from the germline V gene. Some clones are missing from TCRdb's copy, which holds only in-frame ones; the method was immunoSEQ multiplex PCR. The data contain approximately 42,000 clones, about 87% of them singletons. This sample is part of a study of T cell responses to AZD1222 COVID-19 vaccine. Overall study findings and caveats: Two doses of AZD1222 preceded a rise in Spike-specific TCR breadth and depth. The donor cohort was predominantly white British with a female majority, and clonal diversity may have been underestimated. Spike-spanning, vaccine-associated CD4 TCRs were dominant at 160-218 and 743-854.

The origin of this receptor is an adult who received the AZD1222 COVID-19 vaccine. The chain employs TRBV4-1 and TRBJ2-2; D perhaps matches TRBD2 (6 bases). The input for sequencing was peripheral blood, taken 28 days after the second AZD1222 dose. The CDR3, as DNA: TGCGCCAGCAGCCAGTCGGCGACTAGAGGCCCCGGGGAGCTGTTTTTT. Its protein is CASSQSATRGPGELFF.